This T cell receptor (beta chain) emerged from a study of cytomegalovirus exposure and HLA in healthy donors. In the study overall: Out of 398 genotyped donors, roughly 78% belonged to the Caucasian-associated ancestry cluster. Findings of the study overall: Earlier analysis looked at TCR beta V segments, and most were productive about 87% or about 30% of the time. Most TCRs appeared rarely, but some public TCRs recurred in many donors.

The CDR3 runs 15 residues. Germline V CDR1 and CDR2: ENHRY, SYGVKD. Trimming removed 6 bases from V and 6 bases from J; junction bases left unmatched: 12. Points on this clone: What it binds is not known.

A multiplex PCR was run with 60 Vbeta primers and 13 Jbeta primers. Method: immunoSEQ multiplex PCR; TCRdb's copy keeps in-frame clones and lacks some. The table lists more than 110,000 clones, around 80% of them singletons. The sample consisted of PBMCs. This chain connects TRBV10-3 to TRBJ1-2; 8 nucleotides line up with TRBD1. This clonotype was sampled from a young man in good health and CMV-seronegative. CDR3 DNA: TGTGCCATCAGACCTACAGGGGGAAGGAACGATGGCTACACCTTC. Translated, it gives CAIRPTGGRNDGYTF.